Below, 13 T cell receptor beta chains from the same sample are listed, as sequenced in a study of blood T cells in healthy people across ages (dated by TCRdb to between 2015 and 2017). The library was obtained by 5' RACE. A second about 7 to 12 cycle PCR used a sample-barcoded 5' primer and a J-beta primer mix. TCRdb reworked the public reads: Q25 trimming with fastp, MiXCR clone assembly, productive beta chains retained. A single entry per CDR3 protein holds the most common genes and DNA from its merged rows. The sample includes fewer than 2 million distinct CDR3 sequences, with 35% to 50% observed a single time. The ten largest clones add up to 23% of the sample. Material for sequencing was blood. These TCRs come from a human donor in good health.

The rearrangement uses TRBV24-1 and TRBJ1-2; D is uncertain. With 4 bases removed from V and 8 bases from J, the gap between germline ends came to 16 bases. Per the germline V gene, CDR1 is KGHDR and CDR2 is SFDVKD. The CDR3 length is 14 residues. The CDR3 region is CATSDETPFGGYTF. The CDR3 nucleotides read TGTGCCACCAGTGACGAGACACCGTTTGGGGGCTACACCTTC.

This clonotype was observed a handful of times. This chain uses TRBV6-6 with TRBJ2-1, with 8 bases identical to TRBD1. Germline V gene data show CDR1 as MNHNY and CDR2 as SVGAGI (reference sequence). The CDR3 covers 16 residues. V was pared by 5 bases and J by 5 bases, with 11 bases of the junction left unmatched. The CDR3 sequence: CASSNMDRDVHNEQFF. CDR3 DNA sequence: TGTGCCAGCAGTAATATGGACAGGGACGTCCACAATGAGCAGTTCTTC.

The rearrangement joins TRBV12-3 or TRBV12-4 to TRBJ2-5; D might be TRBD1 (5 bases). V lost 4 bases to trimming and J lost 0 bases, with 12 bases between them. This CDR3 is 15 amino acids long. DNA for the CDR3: TGTGCCAGCAGTTCGGACACTACGTACCAAGAGACCCAGTACTTC. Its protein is CASSSDTTYQETQYF.

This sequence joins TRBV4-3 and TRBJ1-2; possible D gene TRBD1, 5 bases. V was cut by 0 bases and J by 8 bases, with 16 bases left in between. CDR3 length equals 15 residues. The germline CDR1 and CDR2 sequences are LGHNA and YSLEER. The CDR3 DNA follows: TGCGCCAGCAGCCAAGATGGGGGGGGATCCTCCGGCTACACCTTC. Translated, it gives CASSQDGGGSSGYTF.

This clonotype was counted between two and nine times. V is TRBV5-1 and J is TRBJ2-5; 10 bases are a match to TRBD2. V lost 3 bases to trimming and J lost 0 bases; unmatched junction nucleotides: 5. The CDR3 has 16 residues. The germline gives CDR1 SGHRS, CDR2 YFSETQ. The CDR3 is CASSSPGTSDQETQYF. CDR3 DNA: TGCGCCAGCAGCTCTCCCGGGACTAGCGACCAAGAGACCCAGTACTTC.

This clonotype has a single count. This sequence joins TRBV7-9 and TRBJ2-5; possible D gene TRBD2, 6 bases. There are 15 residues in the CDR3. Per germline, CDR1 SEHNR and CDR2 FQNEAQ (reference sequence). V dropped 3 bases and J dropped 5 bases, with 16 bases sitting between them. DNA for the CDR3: TGTGCCAGCAGCTTGGGCAGCCCAGGGAGGGAGACCCAGTACTTC. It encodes CASSLGSPGRETQYF.

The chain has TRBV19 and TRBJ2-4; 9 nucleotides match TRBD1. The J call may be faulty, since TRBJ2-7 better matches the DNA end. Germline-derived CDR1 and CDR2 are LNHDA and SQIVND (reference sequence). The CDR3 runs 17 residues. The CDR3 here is CASSTLVHRGRINEQYF. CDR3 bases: TGTGCCAGTAGTACGCTCGTCCACAGGGGGCGCATAAACGAGCAGTACTTC.

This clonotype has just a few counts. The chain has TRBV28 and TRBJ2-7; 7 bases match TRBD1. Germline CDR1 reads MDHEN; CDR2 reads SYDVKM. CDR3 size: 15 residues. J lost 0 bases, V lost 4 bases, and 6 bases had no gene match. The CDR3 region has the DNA TGTGCCAGCAGTTCCACCCGGGACAGCTCCTACGAGCAGTACTTC. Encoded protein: CASSSTRDSSYEQYF.

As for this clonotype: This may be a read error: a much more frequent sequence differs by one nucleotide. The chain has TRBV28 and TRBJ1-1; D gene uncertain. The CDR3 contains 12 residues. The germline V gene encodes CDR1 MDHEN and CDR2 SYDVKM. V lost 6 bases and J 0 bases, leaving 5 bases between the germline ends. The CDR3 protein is CASRSVNTEAFF. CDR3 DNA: TGTGCCAGCAGATCGGTGAACACTGAAGCTTTCTTT.

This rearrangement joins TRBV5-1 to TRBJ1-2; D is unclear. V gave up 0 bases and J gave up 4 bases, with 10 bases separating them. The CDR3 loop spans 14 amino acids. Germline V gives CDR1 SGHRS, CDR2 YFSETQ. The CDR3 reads CASSLELVGYGYTF. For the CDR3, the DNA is TGCGCCAGCAGCTTGGAGTTAGTTGGCTATGGCTACACCTTC. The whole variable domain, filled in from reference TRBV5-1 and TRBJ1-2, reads KAGVTQTPRYLIKTRGQQVTLSCSPISGHRSVSWYQQTPGQGLQFLFEYFSETQRNKGNFPGRFSGRQFSNSRSEMNVSTLELGDSALYLCASSLELVGYGYTFGSGTRLTVV.

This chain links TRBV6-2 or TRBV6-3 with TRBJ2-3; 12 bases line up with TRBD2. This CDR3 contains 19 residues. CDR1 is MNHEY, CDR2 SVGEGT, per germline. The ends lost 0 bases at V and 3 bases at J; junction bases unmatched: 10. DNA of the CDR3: TGTGCCAGCAGTTACTCAAGGCTAGCGGGGGGGTCTTCAACAGATACGCAGTATTTT. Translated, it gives CASSYSRLAGGSSTDTQYF.

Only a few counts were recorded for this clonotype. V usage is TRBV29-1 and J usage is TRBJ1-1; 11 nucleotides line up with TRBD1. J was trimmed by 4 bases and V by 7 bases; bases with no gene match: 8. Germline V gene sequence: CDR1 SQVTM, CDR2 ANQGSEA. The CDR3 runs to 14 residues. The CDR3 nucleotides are TGCAGCGGCGGACAGGGGGCGGTTGGCACTGAAGCTTTCTTT. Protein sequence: CSGGQGAVGTEAFF.

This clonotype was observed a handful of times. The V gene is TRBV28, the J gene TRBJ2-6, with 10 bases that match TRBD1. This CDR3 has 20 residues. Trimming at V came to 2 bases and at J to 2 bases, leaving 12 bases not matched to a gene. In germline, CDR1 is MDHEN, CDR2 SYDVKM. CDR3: CASSLIVVGTGETGANVLTF. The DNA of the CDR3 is TGTGCCAGCAGTTTAATTGTGGTTGGGACAGGGGAAACTGGGGCCAACGTCCTGACTTTC. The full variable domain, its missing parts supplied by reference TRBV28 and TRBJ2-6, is DVKVTQSSRYLVKRTGEKVFLECVQDMDHENMFWYRQDPGLGLRLIYFSYDVKMKEKGDIPEGYSVSREKKERFSLILESASTNQTSMYLCASSLIVVGTGETGANVLTFGAGSRLTVL.